A single T cell receptor (beta chain) is shown here with its context. This clone's antigen is unknown. No much larger clonotype is one base removed from it; base qualities were not supplied. Systemically healthy Caucasian individuals from Russia, over 30 in total and aged about 6 to 95 years, were included as donors. Around 10 milliliters of peripheral blood were drawn from each donor into EDTA-treated Vacutainer tubes. Ficoll-Paque density-gradient centrifugation was used to isolate PBMCs, with at least 6.5 million per sample. Trizol reagent was used to extract total RNA from the PBMCs, yielding at least 5 micrograms per sample. For every donor, an aliquot of PBMCs went through flow cytometry to measure the percentages of naive CD45RAhigh/CD27high T cells. Library method: 5' RACE. Sequenced using an Illumina HiSeq 2500. The second PCR ran for about 7 to 11 cycles and used a J-beta primer mix along with a sample-barcoded 5' primer. A template-switch 5' adaptor carrying 12 random nucleotides introduced a unique molecular identifier onto each TCR beta cDNA molecule. Each sample yielded at least 3 million CDR3-containing paired-end reads. First-strand cDNA was synthesized from all RNA with the Mint cDNA synthesis kit, primed by a TRBC-specific oligonucleotide. Following uracil-DNA glycosylase treatment, a first 18-cycle PCR with universal primers M1SS and BC2_uni_R was performed on all cDNA. In the source study's methods: For normalization, 1 million high-quality reads, each with a distinct molecular identifier, were randomly selected from each sample. Instead of being binned into consensus sequences, reads that shared molecular identifiers were thrown out. CDR3 identification, clonotype clustering and error correction used MiTCR with a Q25 quality threshold and the strictest error-elimination algorithm. Lower-bound total TCR beta diversity was estimated with a nonparametric unseen species model using Euler transformation. TCRdb reran the public reads through fastp at Q25 and MiXCR, keeping productive beta chains. Every CDR3 protein is listed once, alongside the most common genes and DNA of its rows. None of the V and J calls come from the authors' own analysis; TCRdb made them. The sample contains around 1,000,000 distinct CDR3 sequences, almost 25% of them found a single time. The ten largest clones represent approximately 0.71% of the sample.

The CDR3 contains 16 residues, cysteine and phenylalanine counted. The sequence is cut down to CDR3 DNA, 48 bases in frame from base 1. Ends trimmed: V by 0 bases, J by 6 bases; bases unmatched to a gene: 8. CDR1 is given as MGHRA and CDR2 as YSYEKL, both from the germline V gene. This sample is drawn from a study of blood T cells in healthy people across ages (dated by TCRdb to the mid-2010s). Background for the entire study: Template switching captured roughly one uniquely barcoded TCR beta cDNA molecule per two T cells in model experiments. Using deep sequencing normalized with unique cDNA molecular identifiers, the study measured how TCR beta repertoire diversity changes with age. Donors were grouped into four age groups: young (average roughly 17 years), middle-aged (roughly 40), aged (around 56) and long-lived (approximately 82). For two donors (one aged 18 to 30 and one aged 80 or older), the study analyzed two additional independent replicas of 1 million unique cDNA reads from the same blood draw. The investigation overall reported the following: As age increased, observed TCR beta diversity per million T cells dropped in a roughly linear way, and a significant reduction was already evident by age about 36. Conclusive comparison of naive and antigen-experienced compartments was prevented by the profiling of bulk unsorted PBMCs. Observed TCR beta diversity correlated strongly with the percentage of naive T cells measured by flow cytometry. Compared with the aged group, the long-lived group had more naive CD4+ T cells, fewer expanded clones and increased TCR diversity, a pattern suggesting age selection. The CMV infection status of donors was not known, potentially confounding age-related changes in expanded clonotypes. Estimates of total diversity based on one million sequenced T cells were considered lower bounds and underestimates.

The same sample was also used in a study of T cells of mothers and their children. The second study, in turn, reports: Donors were nine systemically healthy Caucasian individuals: three mothers and their six children. cDNA synthesis consumed the entire amount of extracted RNA, loaded at roughly 1.5 ug RNA in each 15 ul reaction. In the second PCR, sample barcodes and 2-4 random nucleotides were introduced via the M1S primer. More than 8 million TCR beta CDR3 reads were obtained from each mother, and about 3 million reads were obtained from each child. TCR recombination output is similarly shaped by thymic selection in related and unrelated pairs, with a minor effect exerted by inherited differences. Normalized repertoire overlap was always slightly but never significantly higher in related than unrelated mother-child pairs. With a sensitivity of approximately 100 clones per million clonotypes, no persistent microchimeric T cell clones were detected. The study used deep NGS to compare TCR beta repertoires of mothers and children, seeking features distinguishing related mother-child pairs from unrelated individuals. Mothers averaged roughly 36 +/- 4 years of age and children averaged 11 +/- 4 years. After adapters were ligated using NEBNext reagents, the libraries underwent 100+100 nt paired-end sequencing on an Illumina HiSeq 2000. To prevent cross-contamination, the mother and child libraries were prepared a month apart and were sequenced in separate runs. For each donor, somewhere between about 450,000 and 2,200,000 distinct TCR beta clonotypes were identified. Naive TCR beta clonotypes were estimated from low-frequency clonotypes matched to each donor's FACS-determined naive share, without sorting.

Recombination connected TRBV4-1 to TRBJ1-5, with 7 bases in between that match TRBD1. Material for sequencing was blood. The sequence derives from a girl aged 2 to 9 in good health. CDR3 protein: CASSQELGGGLQPQHF. The DNA sequence reads TGCGCCAGCAGCCAAGAGCTGGGAGGGGGCCTTCAGCCCCAGCATTTT.